The 5 T cell receptor beta chains presented below share a single source sample, sequenced in a study of blood T cell repertoires in COVID-19. Data came from immunoSEQ multiplex PCR; TCRdb stores just in-frame clones and leaves some out. The sample shows a few hundred thousand clones, over 75% of them seen only once. Sample: PBMCs or T cells enriched from blood (not recorded which). These receptors were taken from a middle-aged man in a cohort exposed to, infected with or recovered from COVID-19 (not recorded which).

Comments on this clone: Other DNA sequences in this sample translate to the same CDR3. The J gene is TRBJ2-7, the V gene TRBV3-1 (or the pseudogene TRBV3-2); 10 bases are a match to TRBD2. Germline V gene sequence: CDR1 LGHDT, CDR2 YNNKEL (reference sequence). The CDR3 is made up of 14 amino acids. Trimming removed 1 base from V and 4 bases from J; junction bases left unmatched: 1. CDR3 in amino acids: CASSQAAGGYEQYF. DNA of the CDR3: TGTGCCAGCAGCCAAGCAGCGGGAGGGTACGAGCAGTACTTC.

The chain has TRBV5-4 and TRBJ2-7, with D possibly being TRBD2 (5 bases). CDR1 is SGHNT and CDR2 is YYREEE in the germline V gene (reference sequence). V shed 4 bases and J shed 7 bases, with 21 bases lying between them. The CDR3 spans 15 residues. CDR3 coding DNA: TGTGCCAGCAGCCGAACCACCGCCCCGACGGGGGAGCAGTACTTC. It codes for CASSRTTAPTGEQYF.

V gene TRBV11-3 combines with J gene TRBJ2-1; perhaps TRBD2 as D (5 bases). Germline lookup yields CDR1 SGHNT and CDR2 YENEEA. This CDR3 comprises 15 residues. The V gene lost 1 base and the J gene lost 8 bases, with 15 bases spanning the gap. Written as DNA, the CDR3 is TGTGCCAGCAGCTTAGGGACTTCTAAGATCGATGAGCAGTTCTTC. The encoded protein is CASSLGTSKIDEQFF.

CDR3 DNA: TGTGCCAGCTCACCCGGGCGTAACAGGATTAGCTCCTACGAGCAGTACTTC. This sequence encodes CASSPGRNRISSYEQYF. The chain employs TRBV18 and TRBJ2-7, with D possibly matching TRBD1 (5 bases). Germline-derived CDR1 and CDR2 are KGHSH and LQKENI. V shed 3 bases and J shed 0 bases, with 18 bases lying between them. The CDR3 runs to 17 residues.

This clone turned up a few times. The germline gene is not matched at one end of the junction; a read error may be the cause. The chain recombines TRBV3-1 (or the pseudogene TRBV3-2) with TRBJ2-1; TRBD2 might be the D (7 bases). Germline values: CDR1 LGHDT, CDR2 YNNKEL (reference sequence). This CDR3 region has 12 residues. This CDR3 is CASSQGTRGAIF. DNA of the CDR3: TGTGCCAGCAGCCAAGGGACTAGGGGGGCGATCTTC.